This paragraph covers one T cell receptor (beta chain) sequence. The antigen it binds to is not known. The input lacks base qualities; no much larger clone sits a single base away. Libraries were prepared through PCR. TCR sequencing of DNA from cultured CD4+ T cells used the Oncomine TCR Beta short-read assay at the Johns Hopkins FTIC core. The QIAamp micro DNA kit was used to extract genomic DNA from the cultured CD4+ T cells. The Oncomine TCR Beta libraries from cultured CD4+ T cells were pooled using unique dual indexes and then sequenced on an Illumina iSeq 100. In the authors' own workflow: Non-productive sequences were removed, and CDR3s that did not start with C, did not end with F or W, or were shorter than 7 amino acids were discarded. The MANAFEST web application identified antigen-specific clonotypes by comparing peptide-stimulated wells against reference wells and other culture wells. For a clone to be called positive, the clone needed an FDR below 0.05, an odds ratio above 5, and a productive frequency above 0.1% in at least two of three replicate wells. Clonotypes that were significantly expanded in both SARS-CoV-2 spike wells and at least one common cold coronavirus spike condition were defined as cross-reactive. Similarity between CDR3 sequences was evaluated in R version 3.6.1 using Levenshtein distances (stringdist) and unrooted phylogenetic trees (ape). TCRdb itself trimmed the public reads at Q25 with fastp, ran MiXCR and retained productive beta chains. Entries are consolidated by CDR3 protein sequence, retaining the most common genes and DNA. TCRdb, not the original authors, processed these V and J calls. The sample yields about 22,000 distinct CDR3 sequences; 30% to 45% were counted once. 8.6% of the sample rests with the top ten.

The CDR3 starts with the cysteine, ends with the phenylalanine, and has 16 residues. Of the read, only the CDR3 DNA is kept; its 48 bases are in frame from base 1. Taken from the germline V gene, the CDR1 and CDR2 loops are SGHVS and FNYEAQ. For this chain, trimming is 4 bases at the V end and 5 bases at the J end, and the number of junction bases without a gene match is 11. What the time point label conveys for this sample: late sampling 161 to 241 days after vaccination in a few convalescent patients. Explained via the paper, the treatment or condition label denotes: roughly 11-day PBMC culture with coronavirus spike peptide pools or control peptides (ViraFEST assay). To expand antigen-specific T cells with peptide pools and then pick out the expanded clonotypes through TCR sequencing, the study relied on the ViraFEST assay. The convalescent patients' positive SARS-CoV-2 PCR tests fell between March and December 2020, which was before the Alpha, Beta and Delta variants emerged in the United States. Each well held fewer than 2.5 million PBMCs cultured with roughly 10 ug/ml peptide pools in IMDM containing approximately 5% human AB serum and approximately 10 IU/ml IL-2. On days 3 and 7, half of the culture medium was replaced with fresh IL-2-containing medium. After about 10 days of culture, CD4+ T cells were isolated by negative selection using the EasySep CD4+ T cell isolation kit. Ficoll-Paque Plus gradient centrifugation was used to isolate PBMCs from whole blood, and the isolated PBMCs were then either used fresh or cryopreserved at -140C. Each culture condition was generally run in triplicate wells.

The data were obtained in a study of vaccination and CD4 T cells after COVID-19 (dated by TCRdb to between 2022 and 2023). Turning to the overall study: SARS-CoV-2 positivity had been established in the convalescent patients by nasal swab PCR, and mild disease was recorded in about 9 of these patients and severe disease in one. Post-COVID blood samples were collected from convalescent patients a median of around 100 days after diagnosis, with a range of roughly 35 to 161 days. For stimulating the cultures, overlapping spike peptide pools were used, derived from SARS-CoV-2 as well as from the common cold coronaviruses HCoV-NL63, HCoV-OC43 and HCoV-229E. In control cultures, a CEFX viral epitope pool was used as positive control, an HIV-1 Nef peptide pool was used as negative control, or no peptide was added. The spike-specific CD4+ TCR repertoire was compared before and after mRNA vaccination in over nine COVID-19 convalescent patients and a few infection-naive healthy vaccine recipients. In the convalescent cohort there were six males and four females, among whom were two Hispanic individuals, seven Caucasians, two Asians and one multiracial person. Each participant got two doses of either the Pfizer-BioNTech BNT162b2 vaccine (n=8) or the Moderna mRNA-1273 vaccine (n=2). Post-vaccine blood samples were collected a median of approximately 77 days after the second vaccine dose, ranging from about 13 to 250 days. Three convalescent patients gave samples both early after vaccination (day 14) and late after vaccination (days 161 to 241).

The investigation overall reported the following: In convalescent patients, a median around 84% of post-vaccine SARS-CoV-2-reactive clones were detected only after vaccination, and vaccine-specific priming was suggested by this finding. In convalescent patients, nearly all vaccine-specific clones (304 of 307) were found to be mono-reactive for SARS-CoV-2 spike rather than cross-reactive with common cold coronaviruses. The study included relatively few convalescent patients and did not analyze early timepoints after natural infection. An increase in the median number of SARS-CoV-2-reactive clonotypes from some 20 after infection to roughly 38 after vaccination was observed, but the change was not found to be significant.

The receptor's source is a human donor who had recovered from COVID-19. The chain is encoded by TRBV7-6 joined to TRBJ2-5; 9 bases in the junction line up with TRBD1. Sequenced here: CD4+ T cells from blood, cultured in vitro, sampled about 7 months after SARS-CoV-2 vaccination. The DNA sequence follows: TGTGCCAGCAGCTCCCGTGCGGGGACAGGGTATGAGACCCAGTACTTC. Translated, this is CASSSRAGTGYETQYF. The full variable domain, with segments outside the CDR3 supplied by the reference TRBV7-6 and TRBJ2-5 proteins, appears as GAGVSQSPRYKVTKRGQDVALRCDPISGHVSLYWYRQALGQGPEFLTYFNYEAQQDKSGLPNDRFSAERPEGSISTLTIQRTEQRDSAMYRCASSSRAGTGYETQYFGPGTRLLVL.